A single sample is the source of the 14 T cell receptor beta chains below, sequenced in a study of Tregs in tolerant kidney transplant recipients. The repertoire was sequenced with immunoSEQ multiplex PCR; TCRdb's copy has only in-frame clones and lacks some. The repertoire holds some 70,000 clones, with 92% as singletons. The sample consisted of CD8+ T cells from blood, taken before the transplant. These receptors were taken from a human donor who received a combined kidney and bone marrow transplant.

The gene calls are TRBV28 and TRBJ2-7; D is possibly TRBD2 (5 bases). Germline assignment: CDR1 MDHEN and CDR2 SYDVKM. Trimming cost V 5 bases and J 3 bases, with 14 bases left between them. The CDR3 covers 14 residues. DNA of the CDR3: TGTGCCAGCAGTCCGCTCCCGGGGTTCTACGAGCAGTACTTC. Amino acid sequence: CASSPLPGFYEQYF.

J is TRBJ2-7 and V is TRBV7-2, with 11 bases identical to TRBD1. Germline V gives CDR1 SGHTA, CDR2 FQGNSA. The trim removed 4 bases at V and 1 base at J, leaving 3 bases unmatched. This CDR3 comprises 15 residues. CDR3 DNA: TGTGCCAGCAGCTGGGACAGGGGGTTATCCTACGAGCAGTACTTC. This encodes CASSWDRGLSYEQYF.

The chain links TRBV4-3 to TRBJ1-4; 7 bases are a match to TRBD1. V lost 5 bases and J lost 2; bases outside the gene matches: 2. Per germline, CDR1 LGHNA and CDR2 YSLEER. This CDR3 spans 14 amino acids. The CDR3 nucleotides read TGCGCCAGCAGCTTACAGGGGACTAATGAAAAACTGTTTTTT. Its protein is CASSLQGTNEKLFF.

This sequence joins TRBV7-9 and TRBJ1-2, with no clear D. Germline V gene sequence: CDR1 SEHNR, CDR2 FQNEAQ (reference sequence). This CDR3 comprises 15 residues. Deletions cut 1 base from V and 0 bases from J, with 9 bases between. The CDR3 loop is CASSLVDTSNYGYTF. Written as DNA, the CDR3 is TGTGCCAGCAGCTTAGTCGACACTTCTAACTATGGCTACACCTTC.

The chain uses TRBV19 and TRBJ1-5, with D possibly matching TRBD1 (6 bases). The CDR3 spans 12 residues. Germline V gene sequence: CDR1 LNHDA, CDR2 SQIVND (reference sequence). V lost 6 bases and J 4 bases, leaving 7 bases between the germline ends. DNA of the CDR3: TGTGCCAGTAGGCAGGGGAATCAGCCCCAGCATTTT. Protein product: CASRQGNQPQHF.

This sequence joins TRBV28 and TRBJ2-7, with D unresolved. CDR1 and CDR2 from the germline V gene are MDHEN and SYDVKM. The CDR3 covers 15 residues. The ends were cut back, 5 bases at V and 1 base at J, with 15 bases in the middle. This CDR3 reads CASSDGPEGSYEQYF. For the CDR3, the DNA is TGTGCCAGCAGTGATGGGCCCGAAGGTTCCTACGAGCAGTACTTC.

The rearrangement joins TRBV30 to TRBJ2-4; weak D call: TRBD2 (5 bases). This CDR3 has 12 amino acids. Germline loops: CDR1 GTSNPN, CDR2 SVGIG (reference sequence). The V and J ends lost 3 bases and 8 bases respectively, with 11 bases between them. As DNA, the CDR3 is TGTGCCTGGAGCCCGGAGGTTCACATTCAGTACTTC. Protein product: CAWSPEVHIQYF.

This clone has a single count. Here the CDR3 reads CASSLHPWEGTYEQYF. The CDR3, as DNA: TGCGCCAGCAGCTTACACCCCTGGGAGGGAACCTACGAGCAGTACTTC. J is TRBJ2-7 and V is TRBV5-1; 7 bases fit TRBD2. From germline, CDR1 is SGHRS and CDR2 YFSETQ. This CDR3 is built from 16 residues. V was pared by 2 bases and J by 2 bases, with 10 bases of the junction left unmatched.

This rearrangement joins TRBV2 to TRBJ1-2; 8 bases match TRBD1. Germline CDR1 and CDR2: SNHLY and FYNNEI. The CDR3 runs to 14 residues. The V gene end was trimmed by 6 bases and the J gene end by 4 bases; junction bases not matched to a gene: 7. The CDR3 nucleotides are TGTGCCAGCAGAACAGGACAGGGAGGCTATGGCTACACCTTC. Amino acids: CASRTGQGGYGYTF.

The chain couples TRBV11-3 to TRBJ2-1; no clear D. Germline values: CDR1 SGHNT, CDR2 YENEEA. Trimming removed 1 base at V and 6 bases at J, with 13 bases between. The CDR3 length is 15 residues. The CDR3 nucleotides read TGTGCCAGCAGCTTAGTTTCTGGGCCGTTCAATGAGCAGTTCTTC. Residues: CASSLVSGPFNEQFF.

V gene TRBV4-3 combines with J gene TRBJ2-2; 10 bases map to TRBD2. Unmatched junction bases numbered 8, after V lost 3 bases and J lost 7 bases. Germline CDR1 LGHNA, CDR2 YSLEER. This CDR3 has 16 residues. The CDR3 nucleotides are TGCGCCAGCAGCCAGGGAGCGGGGGGGCCTATCGGGGAGCTGTTTTTT. Residues: CASSQGAGGPIGELFF.

The rearrangement uses TRBV4-2 and TRBJ2-7, with 7 bases aligning to TRBD2. Unmatched junction bases numbered 4, after V lost 0 bases and J lost 5 bases. Per the germline V gene, CDR1 is LGHNA and CDR2 is YNFKEQ. This CDR3 is 14 amino acids long. As DNA, the CDR3 is TGTGCCAGCAGCCAAGAAATCGGGGGGAACGAGCAGTACTTC. It is translated as CASSQEIGGNEQYF.

The rearrangement links TRBV7-8 to TRBJ1-2; TRBD1 aligns across 8 bases. Looked up from germline, CDR1 is SGHVS and CDR2 is FQNEAQ. J gave up 3 bases and V 2 bases, and 5 bases lay outside the gene matches. The CDR3 is 15 amino acids. The DNA for the CDR3 is TGTGCCAGCAGCTTAACACAGGGGGGGGACTATGGCTACACCTTC. As protein: CASSLTQGGDYGYTF. Together with reference TRBV7-8 and TRBJ1-2, the CDR3 gives the full variable domain: GAGVSQSPRYKVAKRGQDVALRCDPISGHVSLFWYQQALGQGPEFLTYFQNEAQLDKSGLPSDRFFAERPEGSVSTLKIQRTQQEDSAVYLCASSLTQGGDYGYTFGSGTRLTVV.

The count of this clone is one. The chain has TRBV4-2 and TRBJ2-2, with a possible D match to TRBD1 (5 bases). Trimming removed 3 bases at V and 6 bases at J, with 14 bases between. The CDR3 length is 15 residues. The V gene's germline CDR1 is LGHNA and CDR2 YNFKEQ. This CDR3 is CASSQGQVQAGELFF. DNA of the CDR3: TGTGCCAGCAGCCAGGGGCAGGTCCAGGCCGGGGAGCTGTTTTTT.